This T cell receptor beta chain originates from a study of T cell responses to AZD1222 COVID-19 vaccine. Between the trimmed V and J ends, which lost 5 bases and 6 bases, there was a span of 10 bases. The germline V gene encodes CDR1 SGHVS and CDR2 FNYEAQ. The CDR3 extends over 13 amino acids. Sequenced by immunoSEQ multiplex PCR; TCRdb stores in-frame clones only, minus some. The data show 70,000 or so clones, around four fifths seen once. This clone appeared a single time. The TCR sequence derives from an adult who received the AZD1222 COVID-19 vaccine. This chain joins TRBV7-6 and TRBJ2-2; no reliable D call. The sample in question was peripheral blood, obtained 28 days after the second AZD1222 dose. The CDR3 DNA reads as TGTGCCAGCAGCCCCCAGGCCCCCGGGGAGCTGTTTTTT. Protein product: CASSPQAPGELFF.